This passage covers 27 T cell receptor beta chains from one sample sequenced in a study of cytomegalovirus exposure and HLA in healthy donors. Researchers ran the PCR with 60 Vbeta and 13 Jbeta primers. The method was immunoSEQ multiplex PCR; TCRdb's version includes in-frame clones alone and lacks a portion of them. The sample lists 170,000 or so clones; over 70% were seen once. Sequenced material: PBMCs. All receptors derive from a woman in her 30s in good health and CMV-seropositive.

CDR3 coding DNA: TGTGCCAGCAGCCCGGGGGAAAACTATGGCTACACCTTC. Translated: CASSPGENYGYTF. The J gene is TRBJ1-2, the V gene TRBV5-4, with D possibly matching TRBD1 (5 bases). The germline V and J ends were trimmed by 4 bases and 2 bases, with 9 bases remaining between them. Germline CDR1 SGHNT, CDR2 YYREEE (reference sequence). The CDR3 extends over 13 amino acids.

This chain links TRBV6-5 with TRBJ1-2; 9 nucleotides agree with TRBD1. Germline V CDR1 and CDR2: MNHEY, SVGAGI. Trimming at V came to 7 bases and at J to 8 bases, leaving 5 bases not matched to a gene. The CDR3 length is 12 residues. The CDR3 DNA follows: TGTGCCAGCACGGACAGGGGCGGCGGCTACACCTTC. Translation: CASTDRGGGYTF.

The rearrangement joins TRBV27 to TRBJ2-1; possibly TRBD1 for D (6 bases). Germline V gene sequence: CDR1 MNHEY, CDR2 SMNVEV (reference sequence). The length of the CDR3 is 14 residues. Trimming pared 2 bases from V and 8 bases from J, leaving 13 bases between. CDR3 sequence reads: CASSLQTGVYEQFF. Written as DNA, the CDR3 is TGTGCCAGCAGTTTACAGACAGGCGTGTATGAGCAGTTCTTC.

A word on this clone: A junction end diverges from the germline sequence, so it may reflect a read error. The chain employs TRBV7-9 and TRBJ2-7, with 9 bases identical to TRBD2. The CDR3 totals 15 residues. The germline gives CDR1 SEHNR, CDR2 FQNEAQ (reference sequence). In DNA, the CDR3 is TGTTCCAGCAGCTCCGTAGCGGGAGATCACTACGAGCAGTACTTC. It yields the protein CSSSSVAGDHYEQYF. The full variable domain, rest sourced from reference TRBV7-9 and TRBJ2-7, is DTGVSQNPRHKITKRGQNVTFRCDPISEHNRLYWYRQTLGQGPEFLTYFQNEAQLEKSRLLSDRFSAERPKGSFSTLEIQRTEQGDSAMYLCSSSSVAGDHYEQYFGPGTRLTVT.

The chain combines TRBV5-1 with TRBJ2-2; 8 bases map to TRBD2. The germline V gene encodes CDR1 SGHRS and CDR2 YFSETQ. The CDR3 contains 15 residues. With V trimmed by 6 bases and J by 4 bases, 8 bases remained unmatched. The DNA for the CDR3 is TGCGCCAGCACAACCTTCCGGGGGGGCACCGGGGAGCTGTTTTTT. This encodes CASTTFRGGTGELFF.

This clone was detected a few times. The chain combines TRBV19 with TRBJ2-5; D may be TRBD1 (6 bases). The CDR3 length is 14 residues. Germline loops: CDR1 LNHDA, CDR2 SQIVND (reference sequence). Between the trimmed V and J ends, which lost 7 bases and 4 bases, there was a span of 16 bases. The CDR3 is CASKVNRAGETQYF. In nucleotides, the CDR3 is TGTGCCAGTAAGGTTAACAGGGCTGGAGAGACCCAGTACTTC.

The table lists this clone with a few counts. The chain combines TRBV11-2 with TRBJ2-7, with D perhaps matching TRBD2 (6 bases). This CDR3 region has 15 residues. V gave up 5 bases and J gave up 7 bases, with 21 bases separating them. Germline values: CDR1 SGHAT, CDR2 FQNNGV. The CDR3 nucleotides are TGTGCCAGCAGCACAAACCGGGACCCCAGCGGGGAGCAGTACTTC. This codes for CASSTNRDPSGEQYF. Looking up the rest from reference TRBV11-2 and TRBJ2-7 gives the full variable domain: EAGVAQSPRYKIIEKRQSVAFWCNPISGHATLYWYQQILGQGPKLLIQFQNNGVVDDSQLPKDRFSAERLKGVDSTLKIQPAKLEDSAVYLCASSTNRDPSGEQYFGPGTRLTVT.

CDR3 loop: CASSIASSSGVRSYEQYF. In nucleotides, the CDR3 is TGTGCCAGTAGTATAGCGTCGTCTAGCGGGGTGAGGTCCTACGAGCAGTACTTC. The rearrangement uses TRBV19 and TRBJ2-7; TRBD2 matches at 9 bases. From germline, CDR1 is LNHDA and CDR2 SQIVND (reference sequence). Unmatched junction bases numbered 11, after V lost 1 base and J lost 1 base. The CDR3 is 18 amino acids.

V and J are TRBV7-9 and TRBJ2-3; 8 bases match TRBD1. The junction had 11 bases not matched to a gene; V was cut back by 5 bases and J by 4 bases. CDR3 length: 16 residues. Germline V gene sequence: CDR1 SEHNR, CDR2 FQNEAQ (reference sequence). CDR3 sequence reads: CASSMTGTGAADTQYF. DNA for the CDR3: TGTGCCAGCAGCATGACCGGGACAGGCGCGGCAGATACGCAGTATTTT.

The genes are TRBV27 and TRBJ2-2, with 9 positions matching TRBD2. The CDR3 is 14 amino acids. Per the germline V gene, CDR1 is MNHEY and CDR2 is SMNVEV (reference sequence). With V trimmed by 4 bases and J by 8 bases, 5 bases remained unmatched. Here the CDR3 reads CASSSWTSEGELFF. The CDR3 nucleotides read TGTGCCAGCAGTTCCTGGACTAGCGAGGGGGAGCTGTTTTTT.

The rearrangement uses TRBV28 and TRBJ1-2, with D unclear. With 5 bases removed from V and 2 bases from J, the gap between germline ends came to 9 bases. This CDR3 is built from 13 residues. Germline-derived CDR1 and CDR2 are MDHEN and SYDVKM. The CDR3 is CASSTTGNYGYTF. CDR3 in DNA: TGTGCCAGCAGTACGACGGGGAACTATGGCTACACCTTC.

The chain joins TRBV15 to TRBJ2-3, with a tentative D call TRBD2 (6 bases). This CDR3 region has 16 residues. The V gene lost 2 bases and the J gene lost 3 bases, with 15 bases spanning the gap. The germline V gene has CDR1 LNHNV and CDR2 YYDKDF (reference sequence). CDR3 sequence: CATSRNPGLKTDTQYF. The CDR3 DNA is TGTGCCACCAGCAGAAATCCGGGACTGAAAACAGATACGCAGTATTTT.

V and J are TRBV7-8 and TRBJ2-7; 15 bases are a match to TRBD2. Trimming at V came to 0 bases and at J to 7 bases, leaving 4 bases not matched to a gene. This CDR3 contains 16 residues. Germline CDR1 and CDR2: SGHVS and FQNEAQ. For the CDR3, the DNA is TGTGCCAGCAGCTTAGCGAGGACTAGCGGGAGGGGAGAGCAGTACTTC. It encodes CASSLARTSGRGEQYF.

J is TRBJ2-2 and V is TRBV4-3; 9 positions agree with TRBD1. J lost 7 bases, V lost 4 bases, and 4 bases had no gene match. This CDR3 is 14 amino acids long. The V gene's germline CDR1 is LGHNA and CDR2 YSLEER. In DNA form, the CDR3 reads TGCGCCAGCAGCCGCCGACAGGGGGTCGGGGAGCTGTTTTTT. Its translation: CASSRRQGVGELFF.

V is TRBV19 and J is TRBJ2-2; D is perhaps TRBD1 (5 bases). CDR3 length equals 16 residues. Trimming removed 7 bases from V and 1 base from J, with 16 bases in between. CDR1 LNHDA and CDR2 SQIVND come from the germline V gene (reference sequence). The CDR3 nucleotides are TGTGCCAGTAAGGCAGGGCCCCCTAGGAACACCGGGGAGCTGTTTTTT. This sequence encodes CASKAGPPRNTGELFF.

The chain is built from TRBV28 and TRBJ1-2, with 10 bases matching TRBD1. Trimming took 2 bases from V and 6 from J; bases not matched to a gene: 9. The CDR3 is made up of 16 amino acids. In germline, CDR1 is MDHEN, CDR2 SYDVKM. The CDR3 nucleotides are TGTGCCAGCAGTTTAACCCGGACAGGGGGAGGGGATGGCTACACCTTC. Residues: CASSLTRTGGGDGYTF.

The rearrangement joins TRBV29-1 to TRBJ1-1, with 9 positions matching TRBD1. V gave up 6 bases and J gave up 1 base; unmatched junction bases: 3. This CDR3 is 13 amino acids long. Germline V CDR1 and CDR2: SQVTM, ANQGSEA. The CDR3 DNA sequence: TGCAGCGTCGACAGGGGGGGGAACACTGAAGCTTTCTTT. This translates into CSVDRGGNTEAFF.

This chain uses TRBV6-5 with TRBJ2-7, with D tentatively TRBD2 (5 bases). The V gene's germline CDR1 is MNHEY and CDR2 SVGAGI. Trimming shortened V by 5 bases and J by 4 bases, and 12 bases separated the two germline ends. The CDR3 loop spans 13 amino acids. The CDR3 region is CASSGGPPYEQYF. The DNA for the CDR3 is TGTGCCAGCAGTGGCGGGCCCCCTTACGAGCAGTACTTC.

The CDR3 protein is CASSQYTGELFF. As DNA, the CDR3 is TGTGCCAGCAGCCAGTATACCGGGGAGCTGTTTTTT. V is TRBV6-1 and J is TRBJ2-2; D is unresolved. V lost 6 bases, J lost 5 bases, and 7 bases lay in between. The germline V gene encodes CDR1 MNHNS and CDR2 SASEGT. This CDR3 has 12 amino acids.

The chain carries TRBV5-1 and TRBJ2-4; weak D call: TRBD1 (6 bases). The germline V and J ends were trimmed by 3 bases and 5 bases, with 12 bases remaining between them. This CDR3 comprises 14 residues. Germline V CDR1 and CDR2: SGHRS, YFSETQ. CDR3 residues: CASSYTGSENIQYF. CDR3 coding DNA: TGCGCCAGCAGCTATACAGGGTCGGAAAACATTCAGTACTTC.

V gene TRBV28 combines with J gene TRBJ2-7, with D maybe TRBD2 (6 bases). The CDR3 runs 14 residues. CDR1 is MDHEN and CDR2 is SYDVKM in the germline V gene. V lost 10 bases to trimming and J lost 3 bases, with 19 bases between them. The CDR3 loop is CATQGTAANYEQYF. CDR3 DNA sequence: TGTGCCACCCAAGGGACTGCTGCAAACTACGAGCAGTACTTC.

The V and J genes are TRBV10-1 and TRBJ2-4, with TRBD1 matching 7 bases. The germline V gene has CDR1 WNHNN and CDR2 SYGVQD (reference sequence). The CDR3 has 14 amino acids. Unmatched junction bases numbered 6, after V lost 6 bases and J lost 4 bases. The CDR3 sequence: CASSLLTGKNIQYF. The CDR3 DNA reads as TGCGCCAGCAGCCTTTTGACAGGGAAAAACATTCAGTACTTC.

This chain joins TRBV28 and TRBJ2-7; TRBD2 might be the D (7 bases). V lost 3 bases and J 1 base, leaving 13 bases between the germline ends. Germline CDR1 MDHEN, CDR2 SYDVKM. This CDR3 has 15 amino acids. In nucleotides, the CDR3 is TGTGCCAGCAGTTTCGGCAGGGGAGGGTCCTACGAGCAGTACTTC. Translation gives CASSFGRGGSYEQYF.

The chain uses TRBV11-2 and TRBJ2-5, with a tentative D call TRBD2 (7 bases). TRBJ2-7 explains the end of the DNA better; the J call may be wrong. The CDR3 contains 15 residues. CDR1 is SGHAT, CDR2 FQNNGV, per germline. CDR3 in amino acids: CASRRGGGISYEQYF. The CDR3 coding sequence is TGTGCCAGCAGACGAGGGGGGGGCATCTCCTACGAGCAGTACTTC.

The chain recombines TRBV6-4 with TRBJ2-3; 10 bases align to TRBD2. Germline V gene data show CDR1 as MRHNA and CDR2 as SNTAGT. V shed 4 bases and J 4 bases; nucleotides not matched to a gene: 5. This CDR3 comprises 15 residues. As DNA, the CDR3 is TGTGCCAGCAGTGGATCGGGACTAGCGTCAGATACGCAGTATTTT. Protein sequence: CASSGSGLASDTQYF.

This chain joins TRBV4-1 and TRBJ2-4; 9 nucleotides agree with TRBD1. The CDR3 is 17 residues long. Germline V gene lookup returns CDR1 MGHRA and CDR2 YSYEKL. Trimming cost V 7 bases and J 6 bases; bases outside gene matches: 16. CDR3 sequence reads: CASTRWGTDRGTNIQYF. In DNA form, the CDR3 reads TGCGCCAGCACCCGCTGGGGGACAGACAGGGGGACAAACATTCAGTACTTC.

This chain links TRBV7-2 with TRBJ2-7; 15 bases agree with TRBD2. This CDR3 spans 17 amino acids. Germline loops: CDR1 SGHTA, CDR2 FQGNSA. The V segment lost 5 bases and the J segment 6 bases; nucleotides outside the gene matches: 11. In nucleotides, the CDR3 is TGTGCCAGCAGCACCAGGACTAGCGGGAGGGAGAGCGGCGAGCAGTACTTC. Protein: CASSTRTSGRESGEQYF.